Sequencing of this TCR beta chain was carried out in a study of beta chain features in type 1 diabetes. This clone appeared many times. Reverse transcribing all isolated RNA meant expressed TCRB transcripts were sequenced. Roughly 3.5 million reads per sample were averaged for naive, central memory and regulatory samples. Measured with immunoSEQ multiplex PCR; TCRdb has only the in-frame clones, and not every one. The sample includes over 300,000 clones, roughly 8% of them seen just once. Trimming shortened V by 3 bases and J by 0 bases, and 27 bases separated the two germline ends. The germline CDR1 and CDR2 sequences are MDHEN and SYDVKM. The CDR3 totals 21 residues.

Sequenced material: central memory CD4+ T cells from blood. This chain connects TRBV28 to TRBJ2-1, with D perhaps TRBD1 or TRBD2 (5 bases each). This receptor was taken from a young woman in good health. Written as DNA, the CDR3 is TGTGCCAGCAGTTTGTTATTTGCATTTCACCGGGACCGGAGCTCCTACAATGAGCAGTTCTTC. It specifies CASSLLFAFHRDRSSYNEQFF.